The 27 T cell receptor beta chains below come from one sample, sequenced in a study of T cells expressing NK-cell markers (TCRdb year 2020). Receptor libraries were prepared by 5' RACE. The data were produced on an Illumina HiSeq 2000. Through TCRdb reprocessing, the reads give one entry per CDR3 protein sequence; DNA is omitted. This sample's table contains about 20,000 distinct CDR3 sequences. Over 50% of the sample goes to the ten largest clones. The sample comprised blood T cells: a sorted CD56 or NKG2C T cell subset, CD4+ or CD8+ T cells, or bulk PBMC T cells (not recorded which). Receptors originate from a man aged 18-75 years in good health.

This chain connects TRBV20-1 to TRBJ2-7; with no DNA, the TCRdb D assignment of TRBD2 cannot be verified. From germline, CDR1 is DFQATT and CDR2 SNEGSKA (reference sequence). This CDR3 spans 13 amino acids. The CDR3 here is CSARSGGRSEQYF.

The CDR3 loop is CASSQDPGISYGYTF. The chain links TRBV4-1 to TRBJ1-2. Germline values: CDR1 MGHRA, CDR2 YSYEKL. The CDR3 runs to 15 residues.

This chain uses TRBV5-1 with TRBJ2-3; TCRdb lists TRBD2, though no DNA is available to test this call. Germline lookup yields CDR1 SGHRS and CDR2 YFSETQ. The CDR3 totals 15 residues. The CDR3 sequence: CASSFSLAGTDTQYF. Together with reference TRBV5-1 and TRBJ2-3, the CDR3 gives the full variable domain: KAGVTQTPRYLIKTRGQQVTLSCSPISGHRSVSWYQQTPGQGLQFLFEYFSETQRNKGNFPGRFSGRQFSNSRSEMNVSTLELGDSALYLCASSFSLAGTDTQYFGPGTRLTVL.

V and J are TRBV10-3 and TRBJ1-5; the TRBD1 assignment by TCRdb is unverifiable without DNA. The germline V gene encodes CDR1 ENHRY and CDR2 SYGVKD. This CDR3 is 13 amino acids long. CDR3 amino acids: CAIRSGFDQPQHF.

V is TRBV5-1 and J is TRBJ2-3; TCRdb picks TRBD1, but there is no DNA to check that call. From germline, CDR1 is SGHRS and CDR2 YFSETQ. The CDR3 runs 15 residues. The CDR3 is CASSRDRASTDTQYF.

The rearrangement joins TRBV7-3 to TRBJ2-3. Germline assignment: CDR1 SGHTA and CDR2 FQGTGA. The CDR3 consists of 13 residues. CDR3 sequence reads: CASSSLATDTQYF.

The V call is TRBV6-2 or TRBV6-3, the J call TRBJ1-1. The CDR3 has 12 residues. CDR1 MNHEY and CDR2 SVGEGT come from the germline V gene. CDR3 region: CASSMRAIEAFF.

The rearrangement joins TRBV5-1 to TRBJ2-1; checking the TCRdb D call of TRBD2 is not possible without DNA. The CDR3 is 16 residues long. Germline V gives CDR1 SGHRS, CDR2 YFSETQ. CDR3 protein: CASSKTSGGDYNEQFF.

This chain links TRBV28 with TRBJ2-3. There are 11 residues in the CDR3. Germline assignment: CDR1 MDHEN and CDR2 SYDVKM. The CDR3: CASGTSDTQYF. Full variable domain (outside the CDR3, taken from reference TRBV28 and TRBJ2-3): DVKVTQSSRYLVKRTGEKVFLECVQDMDHENMFWYRQDPGLGLRLIYFSYDVKMKEKGDIPEGYSVSREKKERFSLILESASTNQTSMYLCASGTSDTQYFGPGTRLTVL.

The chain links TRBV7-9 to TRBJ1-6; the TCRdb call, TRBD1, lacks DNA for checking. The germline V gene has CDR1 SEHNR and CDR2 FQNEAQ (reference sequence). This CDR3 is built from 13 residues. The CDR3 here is CASRLEQGAPLHF.

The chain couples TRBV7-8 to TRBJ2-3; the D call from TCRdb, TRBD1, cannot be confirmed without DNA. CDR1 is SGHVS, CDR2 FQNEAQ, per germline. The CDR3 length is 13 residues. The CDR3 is CASSFRGGDTQYF.

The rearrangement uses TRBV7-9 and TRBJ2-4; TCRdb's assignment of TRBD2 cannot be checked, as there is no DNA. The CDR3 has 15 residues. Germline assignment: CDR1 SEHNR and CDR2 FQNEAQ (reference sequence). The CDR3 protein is CASSPPAVAKNIQYF. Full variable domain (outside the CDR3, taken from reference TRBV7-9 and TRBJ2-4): DTGVSQNPRHKITKRGQNVTFRCDPISEHNRLYWYRQTLGQGPEFLTYFQNEAQLEKSRLLSDRFSAERPKGSFSTLEIQRTEQGDSAMYLCASSPPAVAKNIQYFGAGTRLSVL.

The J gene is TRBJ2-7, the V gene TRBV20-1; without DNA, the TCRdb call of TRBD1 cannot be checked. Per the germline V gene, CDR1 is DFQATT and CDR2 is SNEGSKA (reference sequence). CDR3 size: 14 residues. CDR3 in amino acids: CSARRGLESAEQYF.

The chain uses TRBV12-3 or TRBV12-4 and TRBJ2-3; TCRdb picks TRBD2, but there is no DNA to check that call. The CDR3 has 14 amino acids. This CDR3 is CASSRTRSLDTQYF.

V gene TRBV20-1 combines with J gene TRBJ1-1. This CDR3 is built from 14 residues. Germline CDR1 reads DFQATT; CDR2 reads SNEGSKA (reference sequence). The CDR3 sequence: CSARADLMNTEAFF.

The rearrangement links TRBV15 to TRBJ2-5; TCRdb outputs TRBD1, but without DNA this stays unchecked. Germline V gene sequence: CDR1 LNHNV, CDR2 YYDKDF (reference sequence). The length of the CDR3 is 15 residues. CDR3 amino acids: CATSWTGGRQETQYF.

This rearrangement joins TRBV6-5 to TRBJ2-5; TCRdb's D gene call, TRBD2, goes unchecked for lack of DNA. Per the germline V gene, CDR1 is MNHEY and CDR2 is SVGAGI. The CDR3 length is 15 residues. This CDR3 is CASSYSLAGQETQYF.

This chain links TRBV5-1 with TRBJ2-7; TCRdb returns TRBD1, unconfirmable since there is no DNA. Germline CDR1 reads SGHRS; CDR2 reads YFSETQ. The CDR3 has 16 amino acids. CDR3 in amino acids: CASSLATGTLAYEQYF.

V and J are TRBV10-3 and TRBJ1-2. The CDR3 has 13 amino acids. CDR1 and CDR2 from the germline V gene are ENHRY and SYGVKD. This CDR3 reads CAISESRNYGYTF.

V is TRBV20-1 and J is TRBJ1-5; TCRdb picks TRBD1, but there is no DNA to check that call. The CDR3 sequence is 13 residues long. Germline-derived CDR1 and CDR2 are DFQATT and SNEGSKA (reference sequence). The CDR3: CSASSGFNQPQHF.

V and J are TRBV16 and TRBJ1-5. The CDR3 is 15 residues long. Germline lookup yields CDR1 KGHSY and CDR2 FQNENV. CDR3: CASKPRGKGNQPQHF.

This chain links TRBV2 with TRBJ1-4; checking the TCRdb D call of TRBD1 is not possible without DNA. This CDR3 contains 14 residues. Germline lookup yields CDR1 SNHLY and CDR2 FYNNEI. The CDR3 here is CASRPGQGVEKLFF.

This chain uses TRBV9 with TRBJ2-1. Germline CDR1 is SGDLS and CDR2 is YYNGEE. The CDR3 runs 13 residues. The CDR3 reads CASSVGDFNEQFF.

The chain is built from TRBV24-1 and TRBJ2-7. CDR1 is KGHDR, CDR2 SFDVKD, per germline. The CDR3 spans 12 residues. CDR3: CATSDKSSEQYF.

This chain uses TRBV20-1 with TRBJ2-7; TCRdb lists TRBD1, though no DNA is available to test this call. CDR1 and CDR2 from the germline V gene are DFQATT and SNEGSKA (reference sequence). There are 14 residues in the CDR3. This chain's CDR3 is CSAPQLQGIYEQYF.

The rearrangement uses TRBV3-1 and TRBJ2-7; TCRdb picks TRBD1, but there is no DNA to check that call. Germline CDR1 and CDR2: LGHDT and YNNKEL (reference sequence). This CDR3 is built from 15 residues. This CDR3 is CASSQGQGQGYEQYF.

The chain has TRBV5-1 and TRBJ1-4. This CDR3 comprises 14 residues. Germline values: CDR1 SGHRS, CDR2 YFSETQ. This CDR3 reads CASSLDSFNEKLFF.